Listed here are 10 T cell receptor beta chains from one sample, sequenced in a study of blood T cell repertoires in COVID-19. TCRdb's table, derived via immunoSEQ multiplex PCR, lists solely in-frame clones and lacks some. This sample has roughly 79,000 clones, with about 83% found just once. Source material: peripheral blood. The origin of the receptors is an elderly woman with active or convalescent COVID-19.

This clone occurred once. The chain combines TRBV7-8 with TRBJ1-5, with a tentative D call TRBD1 (5 bases). Germline CDR1 SGHVS, CDR2 FQNEAQ. This CDR3 spans 15 amino acids. With 11 bases removed from V and 0 bases from J, the gap between germline ends came to 17 bases. The CDR3 reads CAGEDRDYSNQPQHF. CDR3 DNA: TGTGCCGGGGAGGACCGGGACTATAGCAATCAGCCCCAGCATTTT.

V gene TRBV15 combines with J gene TRBJ2-1; 7 bases are shared with TRBD1. J gave up 10 bases and V 5 bases, and 8 bases lay outside the gene matches. Germline V gene lookup returns CDR1 LNHNV and CDR2 YYDKDF (reference sequence). There are 13 residues in the CDR3. CDR3 in amino acids: CATSPTGEREQFF. CDR3 DNA sequence: TGTGCCACCAGCCCCACAGGGGAGCGGGAGCAGTTCTTC.

This clone was detected once. This chain connects TRBV28 to TRBJ1-6; the match to TRBD1 covers 9 bases. V lost 6 bases to trimming and J lost 17 bases; unmatched junction nucleotides: 11. This CDR3 spans 13 amino acids. Germline CDR1 MDHEN, CDR2 SYDVKM. This CDR3 reads CASRTSGQGSFHF. The CDR3, as DNA: TGTGCCAGCAGGACCTCGGGACAGGGTTCGTTCCACTTT.

The chain uses TRBV10-2 and TRBJ2-5, with D possibly being TRBD2 (6 bases). V gave up 3 bases and J gave up 7 bases, with 12 bases separating them. Germline V CDR1 and CDR2: WSHSY, SAAADI. The CDR3 loop spans 13 amino acids. CDR3 sequence reads: CASSEWRVGTQYF. CDR3 sequence (DNA): TGCGCCAGCAGTGAATGGAGGGTCGGGACCCAGTACTTC.

DNA of the CDR3: TGCGCCAGCAGCCGATTAGGGGGCGAAAACACCATATATTTT. Translation gives CASSRLGGENTIYF. The chain is built from TRBV4-3 and TRBJ1-3, with 7 bases that match TRBD1. Germline V lookup: CDR1 LGHNA, CDR2 YSLEER. Trimming cost V 4 bases and J 6 bases; bases outside gene matches: 6. This CDR3 is built from 14 residues.

This sequence joins TRBV28 and TRBJ2-7, with a possible D match to TRBD2 (6 bases). Trimming removed 5 bases from V and 6 bases from J, with 20 bases in between. The CDR3 runs 15 residues. From germline, CDR1 is MDHEN and CDR2 SYDVKM. The CDR3 coding sequence is TGTGCCAGCAGTATTCTCCGGGACTCCGGGTCCGAGCAGTACTTC. It translates to CASSILRDSGSEQYF.

The rearrangement links TRBV28 to TRBJ1-2, with 10 bases matching TRBD1. Germline CDR1 is MDHEN and CDR2 is SYDVKM. This CDR3 is 16 amino acids long. With V trimmed by 5 bases and J by 5 bases, 11 bases remained unmatched. In DNA form, the CDR3 reads TGTGCCAGCAGTCCCACGGGACAGGGGATTTGGTATGGCTACACCTTC. Translation gives CASSPTGQGIWYGYTF.

The chain combines TRBV6-5 with TRBJ2-2; 7 nucleotides align to TRBD1. The CDR3 length is 14 residues. The germline CDR1 and CDR2 sequences are MNHEY and SVGAGI. Trimming cost V 7 bases and J 5 bases; bases outside gene matches: 7. DNA of the CDR3: TGTGCCAGCACCACAGGGGCGTCGACCGGGGAGCTGTTTTTT. Translated: CASTTGASTGELFF.

V gene TRBV9 combines with J gene TRBJ2-3; tentative D call: TRBD1 (6 bases). This CDR3 spans 15 amino acids. Germline V gene data show CDR1 as SGDLS and CDR2 as YYNGEE. Between the trimmed V and J ends, which lost 0 bases and 2 bases, there was a span of 10 bases. CDR3 nucleotides: TGTGCCAGCAGCGTAGGGCAGGGACACACAGATACGCAGTATTTT. Amino acid sequence: CASSVGQGHTDTQYF.

V gene TRBV6-1 combines with J gene TRBJ2-7; 8 bases are a match to TRBD1. Trimming took 7 bases from V and 2 from J; bases not matched to a gene: 10. The CDR3 contains 15 residues. Looked up from germline, CDR1 is MNHNS and CDR2 is SASEGT. CDR3 sequence (DNA): TGTGCCAGCACCTCCTATGACAGGGGCACCTACGAGCAGTACTTC. Its translation is CASTSYDRGTYEQYF.